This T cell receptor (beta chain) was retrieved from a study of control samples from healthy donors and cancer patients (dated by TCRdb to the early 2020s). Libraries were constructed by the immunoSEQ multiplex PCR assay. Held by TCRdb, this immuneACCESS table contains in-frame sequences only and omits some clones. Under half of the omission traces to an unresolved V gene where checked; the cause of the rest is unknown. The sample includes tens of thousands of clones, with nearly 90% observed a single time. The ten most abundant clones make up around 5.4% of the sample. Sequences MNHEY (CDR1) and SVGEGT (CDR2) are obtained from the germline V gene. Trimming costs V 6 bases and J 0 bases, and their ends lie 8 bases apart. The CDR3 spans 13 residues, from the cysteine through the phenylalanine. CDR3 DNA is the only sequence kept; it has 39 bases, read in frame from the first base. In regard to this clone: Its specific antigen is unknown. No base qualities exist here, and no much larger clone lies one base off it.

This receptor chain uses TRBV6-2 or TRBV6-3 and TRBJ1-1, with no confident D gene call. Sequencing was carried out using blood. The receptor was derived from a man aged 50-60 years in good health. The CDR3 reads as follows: CASSDRVNTEAFF. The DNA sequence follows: TGTGCCAGCAGCGACCGGGTGAACACTGAAGCTTTCTTT.